One sample yielded the 6 T cell receptor beta chains listed below, sequenced in a study of CD8+ T cells in alopecia areata. Reverse transcribed after extraction, RNA yielded cDNA as the sequencing template. Generated by immunoSEQ multiplex PCR, the TCRdb table keeps only in-frame clones and is missing some. This table has around 300,000 clones, around 64% appearing once. As for treatment: oral pan-JAK inhibitor, 5-10 mg twice daily. The starting material was CD4+ T cells sorted from blood, obtained around week 53, from a patient treated with tofacitinib. These receptors came from a human donor with alopecia areata.

This chain connects TRBV5-6 to TRBJ2-1; either TRBD1 or TRBD2 may supply D (5 bases each). The CDR3 runs 13 residues. V lost 1 base and J lost 15, with 17 bases in between. Germline-derived CDR1 and CDR2 are SGHDT and YYEEEE. CDR3 bases: TGTGCCAGCAGCTTGCGGACGCCCGCTGGGGGGTTCTTC. Its translation is CASSLRTPAGGFF.

The chain couples TRBV6-5 to TRBJ2-7; D remains unclear. Trimming removed 8 bases from V and 3 bases from J, with 5 bases in between. The CDR3 has 10 residues. From germline, CDR1 is MNHEY and CDR2 SVGAGI. This CDR3 is CASGDYEQYF. The CDR3 nucleotides are TGTGCCAGCGGGGACTACGAGCAGTACTTC.

Sample share makes this clone medium-sized. Other DNA sequences in the sample encode the same CDR3. The V and J genes are TRBV29-1 and TRBJ2-3; D is unclear. Trimming left V 3 bases short and J 2 bases short, with 0 bases between. Germline CDR1 is SQVTM and CDR2 is ANQGSEA. The CDR3 runs to 10 residues. CDR3 amino acids: CSVDTDTQYF. CDR3 in DNA: TGCAGCGTTGACACAGATACGCAGTATTTT.

This clone occurred once. V gene TRBV30 combines with J gene TRBJ2-3, with D perhaps matching TRBD2 (5 bases). The CDR3 covers 13 residues. Germline V gene sequence: CDR1 GTSNPN, CDR2 SVGIG (reference sequence). V lost 1 base and J lost 5, with 10 bases in between. The CDR3 spells CAWSDLGKDTQYF. CDR3 bases: TGTGCCTGGAGTGATCTCGGGAAAGATACGCAGTATTTT.

The chain links TRBV2 to TRBJ1-2; D gene uncertain. This CDR3 region has 11 residues. The germline CDR1 and CDR2 sequences are SNHLY and FYNNEI. Trimming removed 6 bases at V and 2 bases at J, with 4 bases between. In nucleotides, the CDR3 is TGTGCCAGCAGCTCCAACTATGGCTACACCTTC. It yields the protein CASSSNYGYTF. Complete variable domain (other parts from reference TRBV2 and TRBJ1-2): EPEVTQTPSHQVTQMGQEVILRCVPISNHLYFYWYRQILGQKVEFLVSFYNNEISEKSEIFDDQFSVERPDGSNFTLKIRSTKLEDSAMYFCASSSNYGYTFGSGTRLTVV.

The chain joins TRBV29-1 to TRBJ1-5, with D unresolved. Per the germline V gene, CDR1 is SQVTM and CDR2 is ANQGSEA. This CDR3 has 11 amino acids. The V end was cut by 2 bases, the J end by 7 bases, with 6 bases between. The CDR3 nucleotides read TGCAGCGTTGAAAGAGGACAGCCCCAGCATTTT. This codes for CSVERGQPQHF.